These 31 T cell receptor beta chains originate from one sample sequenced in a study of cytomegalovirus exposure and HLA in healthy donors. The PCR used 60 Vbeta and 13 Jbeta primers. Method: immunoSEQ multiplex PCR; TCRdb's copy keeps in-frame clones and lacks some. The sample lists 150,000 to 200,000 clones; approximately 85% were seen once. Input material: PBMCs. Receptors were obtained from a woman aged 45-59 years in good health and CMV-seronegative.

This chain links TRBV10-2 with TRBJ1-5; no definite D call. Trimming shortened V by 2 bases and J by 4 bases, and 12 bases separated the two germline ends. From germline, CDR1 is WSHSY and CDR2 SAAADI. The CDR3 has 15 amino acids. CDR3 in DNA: TGCGCCAGCAGTGAGGGACTGAATTCGAATCAGCCCCAGCATTTT. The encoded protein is CASSEGLNSNQPQHF.

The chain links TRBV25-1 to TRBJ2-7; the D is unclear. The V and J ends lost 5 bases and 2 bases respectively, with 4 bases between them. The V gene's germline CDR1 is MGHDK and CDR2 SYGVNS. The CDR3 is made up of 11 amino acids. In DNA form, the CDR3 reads TGTGCCAGCAGTCAAACCTACGAGCAGTACTTC. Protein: CASSQTYEQYF.

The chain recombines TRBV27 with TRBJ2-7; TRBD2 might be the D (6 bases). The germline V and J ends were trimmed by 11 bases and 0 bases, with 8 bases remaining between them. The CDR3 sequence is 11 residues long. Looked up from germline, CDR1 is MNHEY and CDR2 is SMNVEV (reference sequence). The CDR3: CAAGSSYEQYF. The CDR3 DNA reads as TGTGCCGCCGGGAGCTCCTACGAGCAGTACTTC.

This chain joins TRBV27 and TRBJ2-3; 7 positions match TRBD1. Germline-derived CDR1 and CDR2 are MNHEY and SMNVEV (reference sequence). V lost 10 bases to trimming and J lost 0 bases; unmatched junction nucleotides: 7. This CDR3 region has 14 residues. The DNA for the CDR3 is TGTGCCACCCAGGGGGATTGGAGCACAGATACGCAGTATTTT. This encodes CATQGDWSTDTQYF.

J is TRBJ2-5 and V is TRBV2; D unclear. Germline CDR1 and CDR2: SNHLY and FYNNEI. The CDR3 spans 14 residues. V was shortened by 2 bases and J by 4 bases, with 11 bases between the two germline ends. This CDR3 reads CASSESWSPETQYF. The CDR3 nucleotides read TGTGCCAGCAGTGAATCCTGGAGTCCAGAGACCCAGTACTTC. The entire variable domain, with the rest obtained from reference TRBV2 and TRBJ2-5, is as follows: EPEVTQTPSHQVTQMGQEVILRCVPISNHLYFYWYRQILGQKVEFLVSFYNNEISEKSEIFDDQFSVERPDGSNFTLKIRSTKLEDSAMYFCASSESWSPETQYFGPGTRLLVL.

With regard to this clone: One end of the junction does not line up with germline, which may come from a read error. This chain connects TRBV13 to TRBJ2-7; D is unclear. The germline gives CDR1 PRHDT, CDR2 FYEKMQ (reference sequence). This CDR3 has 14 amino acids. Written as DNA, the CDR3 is TGTGCCAGCAGCCTCCTGGCCGGCGGCTACGAGCGGTACTTC. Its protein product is CASSLLAGGYERYF.

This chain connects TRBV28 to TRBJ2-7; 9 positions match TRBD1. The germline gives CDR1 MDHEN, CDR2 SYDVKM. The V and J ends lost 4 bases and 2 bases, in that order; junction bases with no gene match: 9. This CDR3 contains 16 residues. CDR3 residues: CASSSLQGAHTYEQYF. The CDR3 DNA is TGTGCCAGCAGTTCCTTACAGGGGGCGCATACCTACGAGCAGTACTTC.

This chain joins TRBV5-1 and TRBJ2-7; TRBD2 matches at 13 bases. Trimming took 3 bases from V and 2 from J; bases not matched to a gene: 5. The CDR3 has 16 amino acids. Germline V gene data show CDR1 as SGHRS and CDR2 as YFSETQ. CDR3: CASSSGGLAGTYEQYF. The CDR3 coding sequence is TGCGCCAGCAGCTCGGGGGGACTAGCGGGAACCTACGAGCAGTACTTC.

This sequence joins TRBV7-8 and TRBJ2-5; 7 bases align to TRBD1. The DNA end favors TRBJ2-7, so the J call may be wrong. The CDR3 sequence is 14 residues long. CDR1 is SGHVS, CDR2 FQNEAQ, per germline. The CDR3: CASSLGTGPYEQYF. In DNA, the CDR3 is TGTGCCAGCAGCTTAGGGACAGGCCCCTACGAGCAGTACTTC.

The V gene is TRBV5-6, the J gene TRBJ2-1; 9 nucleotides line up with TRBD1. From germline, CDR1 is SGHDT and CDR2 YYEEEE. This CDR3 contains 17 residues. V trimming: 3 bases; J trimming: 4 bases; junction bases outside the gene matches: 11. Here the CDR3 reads CASSSPGTGRRYNEQFF. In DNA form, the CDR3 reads TGTGCCAGCAGCTCACCCGGGACAGGGAGGAGGTACAATGAGCAGTTCTTC.

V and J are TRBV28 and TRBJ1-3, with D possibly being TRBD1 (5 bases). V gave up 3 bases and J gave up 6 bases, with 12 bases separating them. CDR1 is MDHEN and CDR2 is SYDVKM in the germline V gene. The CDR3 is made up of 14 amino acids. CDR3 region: CASSFQGVENTIYF. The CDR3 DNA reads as TGTGCCAGCAGTTTCCAAGGGGTCGAAAACACCATATATTTT.

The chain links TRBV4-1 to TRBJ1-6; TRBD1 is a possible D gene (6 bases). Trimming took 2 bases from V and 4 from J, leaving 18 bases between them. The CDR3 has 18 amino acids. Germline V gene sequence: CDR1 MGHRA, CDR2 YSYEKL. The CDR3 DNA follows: TGCGCCAGCAGCCAAATAACAGCAGGGGTCGATTATAATTCACCCCTCCACTTT. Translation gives CASSQITAGVDYNSPLHF.

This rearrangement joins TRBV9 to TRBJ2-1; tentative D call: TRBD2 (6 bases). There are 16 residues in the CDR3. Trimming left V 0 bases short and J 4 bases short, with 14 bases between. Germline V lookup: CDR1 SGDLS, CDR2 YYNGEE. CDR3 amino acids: CASSVVGGLGYNEQFF. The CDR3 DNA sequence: TGTGCCAGCAGCGTAGTCGGGGGTCTTGGGTACAATGAGCAGTTCTTC. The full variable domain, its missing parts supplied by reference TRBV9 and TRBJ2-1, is DSGVTQTPKHLITATGQRVTLRCSPRSGDLSVYWYQQSLDQGLQFLIQYYNGEERAKGNILERFSAQQFPDLHSELNLSSLELGDSALYFCASSVVGGLGYNEQFFGPGTRLTVL.

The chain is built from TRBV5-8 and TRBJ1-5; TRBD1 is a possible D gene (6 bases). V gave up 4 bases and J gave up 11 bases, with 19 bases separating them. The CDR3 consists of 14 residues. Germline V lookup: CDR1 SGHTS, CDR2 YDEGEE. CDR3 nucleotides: TGTGCCAGCAGCCCCCATGGCAGGGGTATGGCCCAGCATTTT. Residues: CASSPHGRGMAQHF. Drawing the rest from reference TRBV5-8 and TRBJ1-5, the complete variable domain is EAGVTQSPTHLIKTRGQQATLRCSPISGHTSVYWYQQALGLGLQFLLWYDEGEERNRGNFPPRFSGRQFPNYSSELNVNALELEDSALYLCASSPHGRGMAQHFGDGTRLSIL.

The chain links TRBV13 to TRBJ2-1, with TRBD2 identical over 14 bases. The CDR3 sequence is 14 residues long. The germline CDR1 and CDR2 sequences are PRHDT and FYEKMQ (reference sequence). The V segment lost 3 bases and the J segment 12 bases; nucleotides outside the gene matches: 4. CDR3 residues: CASSLGLAGDRQFF. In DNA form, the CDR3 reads TGTGCCAGCAGCTTGGGACTAGCGGGAGACCGGCAGTTCTTC.

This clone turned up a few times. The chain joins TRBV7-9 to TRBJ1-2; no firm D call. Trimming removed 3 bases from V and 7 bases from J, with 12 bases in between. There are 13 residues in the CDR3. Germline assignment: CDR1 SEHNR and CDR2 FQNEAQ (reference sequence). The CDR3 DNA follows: TGTGCCAGCAGCTTTGGGCAGGAGGGTGGCTACACCTTC. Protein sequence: CASSFGQEGGYTF.

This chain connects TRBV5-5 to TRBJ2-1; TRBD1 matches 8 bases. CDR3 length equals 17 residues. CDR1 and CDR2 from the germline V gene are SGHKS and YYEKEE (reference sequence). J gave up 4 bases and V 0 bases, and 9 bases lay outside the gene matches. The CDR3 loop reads CASSLEQGAVPYNEQFF. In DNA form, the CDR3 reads TGTGCCAGCAGCTTGGAGCAGGGGGCGGTCCCTTACAATGAGCAGTTCTTC.

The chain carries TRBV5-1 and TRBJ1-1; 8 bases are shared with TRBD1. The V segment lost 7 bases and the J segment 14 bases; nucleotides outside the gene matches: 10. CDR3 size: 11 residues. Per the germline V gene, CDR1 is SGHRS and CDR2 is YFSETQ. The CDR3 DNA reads TGCGCCAGCCGGAAAGACAGGGGATCGTTCTTT. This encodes CASRKDRGSFF.

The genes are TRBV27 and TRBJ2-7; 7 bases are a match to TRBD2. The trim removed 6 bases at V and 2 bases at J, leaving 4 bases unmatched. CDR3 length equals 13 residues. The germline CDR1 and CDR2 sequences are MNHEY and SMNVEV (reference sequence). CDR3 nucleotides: TGTGCCAGCAGCTTCGGGGGGACCTACGAGCAGTACTTC. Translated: CASSFGGTYEQYF.

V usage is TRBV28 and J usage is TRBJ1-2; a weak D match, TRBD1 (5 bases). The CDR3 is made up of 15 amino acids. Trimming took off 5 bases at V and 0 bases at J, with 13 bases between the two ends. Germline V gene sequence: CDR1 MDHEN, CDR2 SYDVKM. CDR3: CASSRQRGTNYGYTF. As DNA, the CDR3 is TGTGCCAGCAGTCGACAACGGGGGACTAACTATGGCTACACCTTC.

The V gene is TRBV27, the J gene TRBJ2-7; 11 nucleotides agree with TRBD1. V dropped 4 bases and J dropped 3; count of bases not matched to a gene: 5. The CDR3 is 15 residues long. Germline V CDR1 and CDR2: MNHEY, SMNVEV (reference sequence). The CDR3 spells CASSSAGTGGYEQYF. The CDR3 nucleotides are TGTGCCAGCAGTTCCGCAGGGACAGGGGGCTACGAGCAGTACTTC.

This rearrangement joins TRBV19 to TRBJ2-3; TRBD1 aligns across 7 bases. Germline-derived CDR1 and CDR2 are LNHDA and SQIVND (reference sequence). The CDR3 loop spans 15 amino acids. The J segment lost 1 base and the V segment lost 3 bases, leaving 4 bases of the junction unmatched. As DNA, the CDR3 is TGTGCCAGTAGTATTGGAACAGGGGGCACAGATACGCAGTATTTT. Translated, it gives CASSIGTGGTDTQYF.

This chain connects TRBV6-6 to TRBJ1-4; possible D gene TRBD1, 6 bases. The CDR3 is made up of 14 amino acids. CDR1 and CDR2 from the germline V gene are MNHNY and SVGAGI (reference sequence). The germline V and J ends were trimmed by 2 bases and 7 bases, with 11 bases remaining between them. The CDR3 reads CASSYTGGREKLFF. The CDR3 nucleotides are TGTGCCAGCAGTTACACGGGGGGGCGTGAAAAACTGTTTTTT.

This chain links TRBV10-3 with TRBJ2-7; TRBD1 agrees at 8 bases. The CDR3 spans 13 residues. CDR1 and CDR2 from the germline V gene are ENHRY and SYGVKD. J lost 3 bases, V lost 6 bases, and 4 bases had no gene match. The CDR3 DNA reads TGTGCCATCAGGACCGGGACAGGCTACGAGCAGTACTTC. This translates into CAIRTGTGYEQYF.

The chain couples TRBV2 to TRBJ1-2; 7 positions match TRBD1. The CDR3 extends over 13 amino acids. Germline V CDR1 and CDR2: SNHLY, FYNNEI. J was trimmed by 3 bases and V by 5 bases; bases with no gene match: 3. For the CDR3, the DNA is TGTGCCAGCAGTCGGGACAGCTACTATGGCTACACCTTC. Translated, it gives CASSRDSYYGYTF.

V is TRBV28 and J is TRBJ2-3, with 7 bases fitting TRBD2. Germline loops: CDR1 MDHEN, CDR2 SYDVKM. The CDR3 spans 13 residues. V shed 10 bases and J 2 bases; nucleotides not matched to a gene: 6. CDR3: CAIKRGPTDTQYF. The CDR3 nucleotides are TGTGCCATCAAGCGGGGTCCCACAGATACGCAGTATTTT.

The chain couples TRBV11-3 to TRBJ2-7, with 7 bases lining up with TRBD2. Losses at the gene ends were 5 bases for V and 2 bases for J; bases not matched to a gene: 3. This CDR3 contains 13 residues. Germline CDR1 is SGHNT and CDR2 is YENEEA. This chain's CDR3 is CASSHGLAYEQYF. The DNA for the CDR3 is TGTGCCAGCAGCCATGGACTAGCCTACGAGCAGTACTTC.

DNA of the CDR3: TGCGCCAGCAGCCAAGAGGGGGGGGCGGGCATCTATGGCTACACCTTC. Encoded protein: CASSQEGGAGIYGYTF. This rearrangement joins TRBV4-3 to TRBJ1-2, with a tentative D call TRBD1 (6 bases). The CDR3 consists of 16 residues. V lost 0 bases to trimming and J lost 4 bases, with 15 bases between them. CDR1 is LGHNA and CDR2 is YSLEER in the germline V gene.

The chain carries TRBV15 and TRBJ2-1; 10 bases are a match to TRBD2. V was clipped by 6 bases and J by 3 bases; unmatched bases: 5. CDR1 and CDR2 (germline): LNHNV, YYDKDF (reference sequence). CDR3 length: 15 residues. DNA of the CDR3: TGTGCCACCAGATCTCTAGCGGGAGTCTACAATGAGCAGTTCTTC. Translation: CATRSLAGVYNEQFF.

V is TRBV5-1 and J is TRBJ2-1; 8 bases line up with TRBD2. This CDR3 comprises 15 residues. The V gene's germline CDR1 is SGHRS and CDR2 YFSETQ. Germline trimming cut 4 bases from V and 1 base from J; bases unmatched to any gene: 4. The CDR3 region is CASSTLAGSYNEQFF. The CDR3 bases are TGCGCCAGCAGCACCTTAGCGGGATCCTACAATGAGCAGTTCTTC.

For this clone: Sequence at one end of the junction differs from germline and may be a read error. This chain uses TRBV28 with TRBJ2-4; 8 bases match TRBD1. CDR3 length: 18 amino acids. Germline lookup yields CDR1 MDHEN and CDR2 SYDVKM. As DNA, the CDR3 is TGTGCCAGCAGTTTAAATCCTAGGACAGGGTTAGCCAAAAACATTCGGTACTTC. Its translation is CASSLNPRTGLAKNIRYF.